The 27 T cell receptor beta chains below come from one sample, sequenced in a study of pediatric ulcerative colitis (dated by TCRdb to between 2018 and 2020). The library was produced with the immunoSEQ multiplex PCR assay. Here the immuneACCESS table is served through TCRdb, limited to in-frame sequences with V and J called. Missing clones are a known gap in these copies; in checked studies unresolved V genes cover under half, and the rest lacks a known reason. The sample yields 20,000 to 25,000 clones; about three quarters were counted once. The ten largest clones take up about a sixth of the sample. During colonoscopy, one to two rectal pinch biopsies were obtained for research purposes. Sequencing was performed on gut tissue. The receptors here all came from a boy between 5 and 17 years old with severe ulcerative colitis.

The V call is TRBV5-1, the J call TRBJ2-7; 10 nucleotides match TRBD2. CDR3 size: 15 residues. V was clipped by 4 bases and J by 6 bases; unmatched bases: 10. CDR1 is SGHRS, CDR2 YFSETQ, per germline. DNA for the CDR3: TGCGCCAGCAGCCGCGACCCCAGCGGGGGGGGCGAGCAGTACTTC. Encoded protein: CASSRDPSGGGEQYF.

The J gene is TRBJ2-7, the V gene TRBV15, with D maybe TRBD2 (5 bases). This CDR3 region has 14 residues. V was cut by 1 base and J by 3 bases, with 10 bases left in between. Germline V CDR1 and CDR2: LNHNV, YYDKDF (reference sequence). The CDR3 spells CATSRGRAGYEQYF. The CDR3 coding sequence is TGTGCCACCAGCAGAGGTCGGGCGGGCTACGAGCAGTACTTC.

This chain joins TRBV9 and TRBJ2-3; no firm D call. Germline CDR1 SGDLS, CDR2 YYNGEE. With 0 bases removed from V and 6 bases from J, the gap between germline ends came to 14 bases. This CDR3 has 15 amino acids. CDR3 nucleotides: TGTGCCAGCAGCGTAGCCCCTCACCTGGGGGATACGCAGTATTTT. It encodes CASSVAPHLGDTQYF. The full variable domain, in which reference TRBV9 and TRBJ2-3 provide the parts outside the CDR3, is DSGVTQTPKHLITATGQRVTLRCSPRSGDLSVYWYQQSLDQGLQFLIQYYNGEERAKGNILERFSAQQFPDLHSELNLSSLELGDSALYFCASSVAPHLGDTQYFGPGTRLTVL.

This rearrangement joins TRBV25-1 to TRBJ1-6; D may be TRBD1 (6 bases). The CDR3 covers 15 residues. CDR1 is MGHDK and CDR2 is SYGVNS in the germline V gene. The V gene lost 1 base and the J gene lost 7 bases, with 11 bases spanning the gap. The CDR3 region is CASSESGGRNSPLHF. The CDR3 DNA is TGTGCCAGCAGTGAATCGGGGGGCAGAAATTCACCCCTCCACTTT.

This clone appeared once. The CDR3 protein is CASSQDLQYGYTF. As DNA, the CDR3 is TGTGCCAGCAGCCAAGATCTCCAGTATGGCTACACCTTC. The chain is built from TRBV14 and TRBJ1-2, with D uncertain. Trimming stripped 0 bases from V and 5 bases from J, with 7 bases between. The germline gives CDR1 SGHDN, CDR2 FVKESK. There are 13 residues in the CDR3.

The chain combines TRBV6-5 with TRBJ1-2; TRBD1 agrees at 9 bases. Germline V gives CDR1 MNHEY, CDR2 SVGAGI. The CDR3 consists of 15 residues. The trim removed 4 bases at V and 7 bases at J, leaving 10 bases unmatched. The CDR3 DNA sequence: TGTGCCAGCAGTTCCCTAGAGGACAGGGGTGGTGGCTACACCTTC. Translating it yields CASSSLEDRGGGYTF.

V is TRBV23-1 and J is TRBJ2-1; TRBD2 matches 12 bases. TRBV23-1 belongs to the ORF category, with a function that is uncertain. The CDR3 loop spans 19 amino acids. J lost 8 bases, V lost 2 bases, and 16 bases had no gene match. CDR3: CASSQGLAGTNSTAHEQFF. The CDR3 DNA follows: TGCGCCAGCAGTCAAGGACTAGCGGGGACCAATTCGACGGCGCATGAGCAGTTCTTC.

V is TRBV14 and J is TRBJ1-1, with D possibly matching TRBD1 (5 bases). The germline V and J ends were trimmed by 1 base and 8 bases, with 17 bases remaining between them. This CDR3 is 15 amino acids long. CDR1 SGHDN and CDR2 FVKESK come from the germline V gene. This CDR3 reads CASSQVNHQGREAFF. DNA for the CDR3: TGTGCCAGCAGCCAAGTAAATCACCAGGGACGGGAAGCTTTCTTT.

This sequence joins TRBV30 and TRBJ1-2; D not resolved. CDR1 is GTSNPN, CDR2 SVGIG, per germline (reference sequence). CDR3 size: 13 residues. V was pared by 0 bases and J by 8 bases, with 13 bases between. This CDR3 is CAWSVHEGIGYTF. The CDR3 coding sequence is TGTGCCTGGAGTGTACACGAAGGGATCGGCTACACCTTC.

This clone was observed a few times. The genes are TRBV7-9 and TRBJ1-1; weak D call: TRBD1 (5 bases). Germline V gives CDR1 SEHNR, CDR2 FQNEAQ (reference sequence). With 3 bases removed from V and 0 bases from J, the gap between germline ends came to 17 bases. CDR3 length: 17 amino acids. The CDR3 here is CASSFLISGHLNTEAFF. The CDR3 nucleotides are TGTGCCAGCAGCTTTTTAATTTCCGGACACTTGAACACTGAAGCTTTCTTT.

The CDR3 spells CASSDRIEAFF. The CDR3 region has the DNA TGTGCCAGCAGCGACCGCATTGAAGCTTTCTTT. The chain recombines TRBV28 with TRBJ1-1; D remains ambiguous. This CDR3 region has 11 residues. V lost 6 bases, J lost 7 bases, and 9 bases lay in between. Germline V gene data show CDR1 as MDHEN and CDR2 as SYDVKM.

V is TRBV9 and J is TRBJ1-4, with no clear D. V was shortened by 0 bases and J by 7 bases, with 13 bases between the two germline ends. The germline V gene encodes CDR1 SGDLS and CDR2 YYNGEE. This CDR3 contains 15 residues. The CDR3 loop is CASSVGVQVLEKLFF. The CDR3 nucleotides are TGTGCCAGCAGCGTAGGGGTCCAGGTTCTTGAAAAACTGTTTTTT.

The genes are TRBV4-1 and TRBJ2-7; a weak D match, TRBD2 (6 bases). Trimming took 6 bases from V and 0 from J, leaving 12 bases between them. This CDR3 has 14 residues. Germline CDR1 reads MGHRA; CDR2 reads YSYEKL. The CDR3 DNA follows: TGCGCCAGCAGGGGGGAGGAACCCTCCTACGAGCAGTACTTC. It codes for CASRGEEPSYEQYF.

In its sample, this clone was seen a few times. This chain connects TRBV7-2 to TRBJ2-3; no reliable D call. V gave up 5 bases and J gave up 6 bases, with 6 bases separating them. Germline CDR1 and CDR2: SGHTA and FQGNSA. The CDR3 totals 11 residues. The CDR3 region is CASSPVDTQYF. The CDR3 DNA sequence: TGTGCCAGCAGCCCTGTGGATACGCAGTATTTT.

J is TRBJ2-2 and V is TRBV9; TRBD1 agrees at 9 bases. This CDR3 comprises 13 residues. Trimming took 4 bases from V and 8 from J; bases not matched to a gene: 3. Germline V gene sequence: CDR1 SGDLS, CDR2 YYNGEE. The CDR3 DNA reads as TGTGCCAGCAGCAACAGGGGGCCGGGGGAGCTGTTTTTT. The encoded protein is CASSNRGPGELFF. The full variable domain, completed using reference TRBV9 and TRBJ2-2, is DSGVTQTPKHLITATGQRVTLRCSPRSGDLSVYWYQQSLDQGLQFLIQYYNGEERAKGNILERFSAQQFPDLHSELNLSSLELGDSALYFCASSNRGPGELFFGEGSRLTVL.

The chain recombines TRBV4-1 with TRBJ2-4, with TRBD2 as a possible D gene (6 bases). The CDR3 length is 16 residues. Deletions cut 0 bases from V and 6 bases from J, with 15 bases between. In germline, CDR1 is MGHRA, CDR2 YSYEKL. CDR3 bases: TGCGCCAGCAGCCAAGATCGTTGGGGGGTCCTAAACATTCAGTACTTC. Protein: CASSQDRWGVLNIQYF.

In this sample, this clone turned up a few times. CDR3 DNA sequence: TGTGCCAGCAGTTCGGGGACAGGGCCCAAGAGAGGCTACACCTTC. It encodes CASSSGTGPKRGYTF. The rearrangement uses TRBV27 and TRBJ1-2; 9 bases map to TRBD1. CDR3 length: 15 residues. CDR1 and CDR2 from the germline V gene are MNHEY and SMNVEV (reference sequence). With V trimmed by 4 bases and J by 8 bases, 11 bases remained unmatched.

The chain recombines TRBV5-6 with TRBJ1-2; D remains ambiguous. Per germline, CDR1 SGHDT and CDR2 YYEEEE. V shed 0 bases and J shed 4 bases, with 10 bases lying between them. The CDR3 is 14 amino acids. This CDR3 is CASSLDGRTYGYTF. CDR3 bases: TGTGCCAGCAGCTTGGATGGCAGAACCTATGGCTACACCTTC.

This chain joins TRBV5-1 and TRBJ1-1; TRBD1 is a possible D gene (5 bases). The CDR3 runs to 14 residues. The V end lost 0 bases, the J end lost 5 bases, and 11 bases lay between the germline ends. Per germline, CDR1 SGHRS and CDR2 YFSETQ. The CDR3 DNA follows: TGCGCCAGCAGCTTGGACAGGACGGGGACTGAAGCTTTCTTT. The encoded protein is CASSLDRTGTEAFF.

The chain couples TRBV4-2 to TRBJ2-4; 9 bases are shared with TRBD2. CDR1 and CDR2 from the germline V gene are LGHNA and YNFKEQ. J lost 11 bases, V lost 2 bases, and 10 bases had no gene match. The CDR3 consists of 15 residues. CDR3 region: CASSQLGVAGVLQYF. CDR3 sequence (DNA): TGTGCCAGCAGCCAATTAGGTGTAGCGGGGGTACTTCAGTACTTC.

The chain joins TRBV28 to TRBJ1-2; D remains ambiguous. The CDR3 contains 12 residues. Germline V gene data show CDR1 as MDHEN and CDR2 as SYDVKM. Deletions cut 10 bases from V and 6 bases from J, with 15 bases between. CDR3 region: CAISNKLDGYTF. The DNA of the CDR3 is TGTGCCATCTCTAATAAACTCGATGGCTACACCTTC.

The CDR3 region is CASSRLAGANGELFF. CDR3 coding DNA: TGTGCCAGCAGCCGTCTAGCGGGGGCTAACGGGGAGCTGTTTTTT. The chain employs TRBV11-3 and TRBJ2-2; TRBD2 matches at 10 bases. Losses at the gene ends were 5 bases for V and 7 bases for J; bases not matched to a gene: 7. The germline gives CDR1 SGHNT, CDR2 YENEEA. The CDR3 totals 15 residues.

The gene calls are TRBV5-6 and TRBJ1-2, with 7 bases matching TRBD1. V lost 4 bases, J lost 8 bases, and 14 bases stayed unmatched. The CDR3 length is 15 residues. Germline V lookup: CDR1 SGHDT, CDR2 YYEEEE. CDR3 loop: CASSPKTGSPMGYTF. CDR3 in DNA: TGTGCCAGCAGCCCAAAGACAGGGAGTCCCATGGGCTACACCTTC.

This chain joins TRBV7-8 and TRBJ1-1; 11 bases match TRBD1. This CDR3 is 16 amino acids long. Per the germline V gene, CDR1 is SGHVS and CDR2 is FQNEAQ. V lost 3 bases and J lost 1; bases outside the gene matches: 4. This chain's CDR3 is CASSFGTGGKNTEAFF. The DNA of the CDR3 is TGTGCCAGCAGCTTCGGGACAGGGGGTAAGAACACTGAAGCTTTCTTT.

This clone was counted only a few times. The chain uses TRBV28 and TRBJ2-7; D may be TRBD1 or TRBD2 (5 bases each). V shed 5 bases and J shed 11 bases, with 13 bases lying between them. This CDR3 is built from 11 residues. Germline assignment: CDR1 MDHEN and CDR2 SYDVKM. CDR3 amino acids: CASSDGTKEYF. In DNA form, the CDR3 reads TGTGCCAGCAGTGACGGGACGAAAGAGTACTTC.

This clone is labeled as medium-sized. CDR3 DNA sequence: TGCAGCGTTAGGTACAGCTCCTACGAGCAGTACTTC. This encodes CSVRYSSYEQYF. V usage is TRBV29-1 and J usage is TRBJ2-7; D not resolved. V was trimmed by 5 bases and J by 0 bases, leaving 8 bases between them. The length of the CDR3 is 12 residues. Germline V lookup: CDR1 SQVTM, CDR2 ANQGSEA.

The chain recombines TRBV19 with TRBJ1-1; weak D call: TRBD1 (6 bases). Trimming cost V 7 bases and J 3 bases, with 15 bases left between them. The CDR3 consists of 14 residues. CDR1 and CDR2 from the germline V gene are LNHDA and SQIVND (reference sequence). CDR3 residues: CASNLRGADTEAFF. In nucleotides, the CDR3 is TGTGCCAGTAATCTCAGGGGCGCAGACACTGAAGCTTTCTTT.